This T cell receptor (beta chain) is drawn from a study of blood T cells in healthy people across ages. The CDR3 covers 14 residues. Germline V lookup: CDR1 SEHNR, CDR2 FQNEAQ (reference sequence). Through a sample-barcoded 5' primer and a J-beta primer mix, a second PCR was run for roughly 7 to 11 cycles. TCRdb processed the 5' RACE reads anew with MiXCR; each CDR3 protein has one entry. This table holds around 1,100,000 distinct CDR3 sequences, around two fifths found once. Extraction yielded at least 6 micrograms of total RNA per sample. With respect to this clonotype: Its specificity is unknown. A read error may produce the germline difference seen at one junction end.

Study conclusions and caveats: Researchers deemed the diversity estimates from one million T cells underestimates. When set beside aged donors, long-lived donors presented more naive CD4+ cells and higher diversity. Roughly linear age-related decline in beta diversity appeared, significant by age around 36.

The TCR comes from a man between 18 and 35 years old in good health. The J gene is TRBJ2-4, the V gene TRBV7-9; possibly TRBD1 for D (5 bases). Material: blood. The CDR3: CVSSLKRRENIQYF. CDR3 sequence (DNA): TGTGTCAGCAGCTTAAAACGCAGGGAAAACATTCAGTACTTC.